This record looks at one T cell receptor (beta chain) sequence and its context. Profiling relied on immunoSEQ multiplex PCR, and the TCRdb table lists in-frame clones only, not all of them. This table has about 350,000 clones, about 91% appearing once. The data were obtained in a study of Ad26.COV2.S vaccination and SARS-CoV-2 variants. CDR1 and CDR2 (germline): SQVTM, ANQGSEA. Trimming removed 3 bases from V and 0 bases from J; junction bases left unmatched: 0. The CDR3 extends over 13 amino acids. The chain couples TRBV29-1 to TRBJ2-7; TRBD1 agrees at 9 bases. The sequence was collected from a human donor who had recovered from COVID-19. The material sequenced was peripheral blood, taken after recovery from COVID-19. The CDR3 protein is CSVEDRGSYEQYF. The CDR3 DNA sequence: TGCAGCGTTGAGGACAGGGGCTCCTACGAGCAGTACTTC.